This T cell receptor beta chain was sequenced during a study of cytomegalovirus exposure and HLA in healthy donors. Broader study findings: TRBV6-2, TRBV6-3 and other indistinguishable V segments were excluded.

CDR1 is LNHDA, CDR2 SQIVND, per germline (reference sequence). The CDR3 is 14 residues long. V lost 9 bases, J lost 6 bases, and 10 bases stayed unmatched. The PCR was carried out with 60 Vbeta primers and 13 Jbeta primers. The table came from immunoSEQ multiplex PCR; TCRdb's copy has only in-frame clones and leaves some out. Its table records approximately 77,000 clones. In regard to this clone: No antigen is known for it.

This sequence joins TRBV19 and TRBJ2-2, with 7 bases fitting TRBD2. This clonotype originated in a man between 25 and 39 years old in good health and CMV-seronegative. What was sequenced was PBMCs. The CDR3 here is CASLVGGGAGELFF. The CDR3 DNA reads as TGTGCCAGCCTTGTTGGGGGAGGGGCCGGGGAGCTGTTTTTT.